Sequencing of this T cell receptor beta chain was carried out in a study of CD8+CD57+ T cells in acquired aplastic anemia. Study results and limitations: Sharing between patients and controls was observed for twenty-nine CD8+ CDR3 sequences.

Concerning this clonotype: Its antigen is still unknown.

It was genomic DNA that served as the template for profiling TCR beta VDJ and CDR3. TCRdb re-called the reads with MiXCR, one entry per CDR3 protein. The repertoire holds approximately 98,000 distinct CDR3 sequences, with less than 65% as singletons. The receptor's source is a human donor in good health, serving as a control. Material for sequencing was sorted CD4+, CD8+, or CD8+CD57+ T cells (not recorded which) from PBMCs.

CDR3 sequence reads: CASSQDLTGVFEAFF. Here the CDR3 DNA reads TGCGCCAGCAGCCAAGATTTGACAGGGGTGTTTGAAGCTTTCTTT. This chain connects TRBV4-3 to TRBJ1-1, with TRBD1 matching 8 bases. The CDR3 runs 15 residues. Per the germline V gene, CDR1 is LGHNA and CDR2 is YSLEER. V lost 0 bases to trimming and J lost 7 bases; unmatched junction nucleotides: 7.